These T cell receptor beta chains were read from a single sample in a study of T cells after yellow fever vaccination. TCRdb re-called the 5' RACE reads through MiXCR, storing one row per CDR3 protein. The sample includes roughly 50,000 distinct CDR3 sequences, less than 9% of them seen just once. The specimen comprised CD8+ T cells sorted from PBMCs, sampled less than 18 days after the first yellow fever vaccination. The receptors shown here come from a man between 18 and 35 years old who received the YFV17D yellow fever vaccine. The CDR3 runs from the conserved cysteine through the conserved F or W. The D gene is left open where the match is weak. For some rows the clone size is stated as once, few or many, or as a class when expanded; others skip it.

abundance: many; j_gene: TRBJ1-5; len: 13; v_gene: TRBV12-3/TRBV12-4; d_gene: NA; CDR3nt: TGTGCCAGCAGTTTCTTCCTTACTGAGCCCCAGCATTTT; CDR3aa: CASSFFLTEPQHF
abundance: many; j_gene: TRBJ1-5; len: 12; v_gene: TRBV6-2/TRBV6-3; d_gene: TRBD1; CDR3nt: TGTGCCAGCAGTTACTCAACAGGGGCCCTGGATTTT; CDR3aa: CASSYSTGALDF
abundance: NA; j_gene: TRBJ2-5; len: 15; v_gene: TRBV5-4; d_gene: TRBD2; CDR3nt: TGTGCCAGCAGATTAGCGGGGGGGCGTCGGGAGACCCAGTACTTC; CDR3aa: CASRLAGGRRETQYF
abundance: many; j_gene: TRBJ1-2; len: 15; v_gene: TRBV6-5; d_gene: TRBD1; CDR3nt: TGTGCCAGCAGTTACCGCGACAGGGTCTTCTATGGCTACACCTTC; CDR3aa: CASSYRDRVFYGYTF
abundance: many; j_gene: TRBJ1-1; len: 14; v_gene: TRBV27; d_gene: NA; CDR3nt: TGTGCCAGCAGTTGGGACAAGCTTGCTACTGAAGCTTTCTTT; CDR3aa: CASSWDKLATEAFF
abundance: many; j_gene: TRBJ2-3; len: 15; v_gene: TRBV19; d_gene: NA; CDR3nt: TGTGCCAGTAGTATCAGGGGCTCTAGCACAGATACGCAGTATTTT; CDR3aa: CASSIRGSSTDTQYF
abundance: many; j_gene: TRBJ2-2; len: 15; v_gene: TRBV24-1; d_gene: TRBD1; CDR3nt: TGTGCCACCAATCCCGGGACAGGGAACACCGGGGAGCTGTTTTTT; CDR3aa: CATNPGTGNTGELFF
abundance: many; j_gene: TRBJ2-4; len: 16; v_gene: TRBV6-1; d_gene: NA; CDR3nt: TGTGCCAGCAGCCCGGTGGGGGGGCGATGGGGAAACATTCAGTACTTC; CDR3aa: CASSPVGGRWGNIQYF
abundance: NA; j_gene: TRBJ2-2; len: 16; v_gene: TRBV4-3; d_gene: NA; CDR3nt: TGCGCCAGCAGCCAAGATCTGTCAGGGTTCGGCGGGGAGCTGTTTTTT; CDR3aa: CASSQDLSGFGGELFF
abundance: many; j_gene: TRBJ2-5; len: 15; v_gene: TRBV20-1; d_gene: TRBD1; CDR3nt: TGCAGTGCTAGACGCTCCGGGACAGCCCAAGAGACCCAGTACTTC; CDR3aa: CSARRSGTAQETQYF
abundance: medium-sized; j_gene: TRBJ2-5; len: 16; v_gene: TRBV9; d_gene: TRBD1; CDR3nt: TGTGCCAGCAGCCCGGGACAGGGGTTTCTTACCGAGGCCCAGTACTTC; CDR3aa: CASSPGQGFLTEAQYF
abundance: few; j_gene: TRBJ2-5; len: 11; v_gene: TRBV12-3/TRBV12-4; d_gene: NA; CDR3nt: TGTGCCAGCATCCGGGGGCAGACCCAGTACTTC; CDR3aa: CASIRGQTQYF
abundance: NA; j_gene: TRBJ2-1; len: 14; v_gene: TRBV4-2; d_gene: NA; CDR3nt: TGTGCCAGCAGCCCCGAGCTCCTCTGCAATGAGCAGTTCTTC; CDR3aa: CASSPELLCNEQFF
abundance: many; j_gene: TRBJ2-3; len: 18; v_gene: TRBV5-1; d_gene: TRBD2; CDR3nt: TGCGCCAGCAGCTTGGTCGGGGTCTTCGGGGGGGACACAGATACGCAGTATTTT; CDR3aa: CASSLVGVFGGDTDTQYF
abundance: many; j_gene: TRBJ2-7; len: 14; v_gene: TRBV12-3/TRBV12-4; d_gene: NA; CDR3nt: TGTGCCAGCAGTTTGAGACAAGGAGTGGTCGAGCAGTACTTC; CDR3aa: CASSLRQGVVEQYF
abundance: many; j_gene: TRBJ2-1; len: 15; v_gene: TRBV7-8; d_gene: TRBD1; CDR3nt: TGTGCCAGCAGCTTGGAAAGGACAGGTTACAATGAGCAGTTCTTC; CDR3aa: CASSLERTGYNEQFF
abundance: many; j_gene: TRBJ2-2; len: 15; v_gene: TRBV28; d_gene: NA; CDR3nt: TGTGCCAGCAGAGGTATAGGACCCAACACCGGGGAGCTGTTTTTT; CDR3aa: CASRGIGPNTGELFF
abundance: few; j_gene: TRBJ2-2; len: 16; v_gene: TRBV5-6; d_gene: NA; CDR3nt: TGTGCCAGCAGCTTGAGTCCGGGGACGGACACCGGGGAGCTGTTTTTT; CDR3aa: CASSLSPGTDTGELFF
abundance: many; j_gene: TRBJ2-1; len: 13; v_gene: TRBV9; d_gene: NA; CDR3nt: TGTGCCAGCGGGGAATGGGCCTGGGGTGAGCAGTTCTTC; CDR3aa: CASGEWAWGEQFF
abundance: many; j_gene: TRBJ2-5; len: 15; v_gene: TRBV11-2; d_gene: TRBD1; CDR3nt: TGTGCCAGCAGCTTGGGAGTAGGGGGCGAAGAGACCCAGTACTTC; CDR3aa: CASSLGVGGEETQYF
abundance: many; j_gene: TRBJ2-5; len: 13; v_gene: TRBV7-9; d_gene: NA; CDR3nt: TGTGCCAGCAGCAACCCCGAGGAAGAGACCCAGTACTTC; CDR3aa: CASSNPEEETQYF
abundance: many; j_gene: TRBJ1-5; len: 14; v_gene: TRBV4-3; d_gene: NA; CDR3nt: TGCGCCAGCAGCCAAGATCAAGGGAGTCAGCCCCAGCATTTT; CDR3aa: CASSQDQGSQPQHF
abundance: many; j_gene: TRBJ2-6; len: 16; v_gene: TRBV5-1; d_gene: NA; CDR3nt: TGCGCCAGCAGCTATGCAGGTTGGTCTGGGGCCAACGTCCTGACTTTC; CDR3aa: CASSYAGWSGANVLTF
abundance: many; j_gene: TRBJ2-7; len: 14; v_gene: TRBV7-9; d_gene: TRBD1; CDR3nt: TGTGCCAGCAGCACCAGACAGGGTACCTACGAGCAGTACTTC; CDR3aa: CASSTRQGTYEQYF